This TCR beta chain is drawn from a study of blood T cell repertoires in COVID-19. At the level of the study: Collection of acute and convalescent COVID-19 samples took place in the United States, Italy and Spain. T cells, B-cell-depleted T cells, or PBMCs supplied cDNA or gDNA.

Profiled with immunoSEQ multiplex PCR; TCRdb holds only in-frame clones, not every one. The sample consists of over 100,000 clones, over 70% of them appearing once. Germline V gene data show CDR1 as MNHEY and CDR2 as SVGAGI. V was pared by 6 bases and J by 8 bases, with 7 bases of the junction left unmatched. The CDR3 contains 13 residues. The chain combines TRBV6-5 with TRBJ1-2; 9 positions match TRBD1. The receptor's source is a woman aged 50 to 65 with acute or convalescent COVID-19. Sequenced material: peripheral blood. The CDR3 reads CASRTGGLRGYTF. The CDR3 nucleotides read TGTGCCAGCAGAACAGGGGGCTTACGGGGCTACACCTTC.